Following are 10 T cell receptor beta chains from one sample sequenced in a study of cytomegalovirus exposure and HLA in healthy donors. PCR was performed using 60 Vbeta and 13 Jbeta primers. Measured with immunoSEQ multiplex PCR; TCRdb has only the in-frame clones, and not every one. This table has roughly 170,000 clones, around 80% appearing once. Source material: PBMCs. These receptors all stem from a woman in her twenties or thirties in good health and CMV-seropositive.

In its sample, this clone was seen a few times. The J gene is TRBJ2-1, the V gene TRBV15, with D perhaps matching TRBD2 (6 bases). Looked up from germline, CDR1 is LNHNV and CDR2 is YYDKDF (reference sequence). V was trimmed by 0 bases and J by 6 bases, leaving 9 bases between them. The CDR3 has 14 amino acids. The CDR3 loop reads CATSRDLAANEQFF. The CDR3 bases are TGTGCCACCAGCAGAGATTTAGCGGCCAATGAGCAGTTCTTC.

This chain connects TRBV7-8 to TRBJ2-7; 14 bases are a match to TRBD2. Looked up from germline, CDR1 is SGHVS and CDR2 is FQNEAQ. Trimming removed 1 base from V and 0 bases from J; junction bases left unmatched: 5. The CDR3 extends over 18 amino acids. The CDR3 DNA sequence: TGTGCCAGCAGCTTAGGAGGGACTAGCGGGGGAAGCTCCTACGAGCAGTACTTC. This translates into CASSLGGTSGGSSYEQYF.

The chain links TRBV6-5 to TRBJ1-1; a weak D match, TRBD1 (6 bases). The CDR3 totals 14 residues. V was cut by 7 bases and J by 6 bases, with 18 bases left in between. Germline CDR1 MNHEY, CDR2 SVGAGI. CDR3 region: CASTAYRGAAEAFF. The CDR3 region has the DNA TGTGCCAGCACGGCCTATCGGGGGGCAGCTGAAGCTTTCTTT.

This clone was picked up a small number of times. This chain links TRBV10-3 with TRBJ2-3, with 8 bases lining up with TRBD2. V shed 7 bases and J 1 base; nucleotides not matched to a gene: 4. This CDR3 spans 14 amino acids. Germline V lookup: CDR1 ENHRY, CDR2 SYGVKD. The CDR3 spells CAIMREEGTDTQYF. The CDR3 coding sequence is TGTGCCATCATGCGGGAGGAGGGCACAGATACGCAGTATTTT.

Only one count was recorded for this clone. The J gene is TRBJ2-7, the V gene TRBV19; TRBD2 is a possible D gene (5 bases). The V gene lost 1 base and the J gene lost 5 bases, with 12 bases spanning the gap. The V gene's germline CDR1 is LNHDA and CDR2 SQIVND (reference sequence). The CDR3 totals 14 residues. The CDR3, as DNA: TGTGCCAGTAGTATAGTCGGGGAAAGGCACGAGCAGTACTTC. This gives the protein CASSIVGERHEQYF.

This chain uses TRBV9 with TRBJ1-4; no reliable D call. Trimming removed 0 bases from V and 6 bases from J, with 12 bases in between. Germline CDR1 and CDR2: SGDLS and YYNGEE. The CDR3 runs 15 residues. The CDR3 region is CASSVDGEVDEKLFF. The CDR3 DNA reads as TGTGCCAGCAGCGTAGACGGTGAGGTGGATGAAAAACTGTTTTTT.

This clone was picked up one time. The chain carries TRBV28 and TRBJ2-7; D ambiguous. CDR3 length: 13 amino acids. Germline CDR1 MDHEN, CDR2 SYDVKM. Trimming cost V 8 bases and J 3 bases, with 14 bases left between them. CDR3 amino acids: CASRELSYYEQYF. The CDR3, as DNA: TGTGCCAGCCGTGAACTGAGCTACTACGAGCAGTACTTC.

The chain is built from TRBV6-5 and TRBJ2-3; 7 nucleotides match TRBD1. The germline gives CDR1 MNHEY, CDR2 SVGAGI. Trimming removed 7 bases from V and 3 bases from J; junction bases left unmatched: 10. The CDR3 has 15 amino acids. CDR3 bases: TGTGCCAGCACCAAACCGGGACAGAAGACAGATACGCAGTATTTT. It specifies CASTKPGQKTDTQYF.

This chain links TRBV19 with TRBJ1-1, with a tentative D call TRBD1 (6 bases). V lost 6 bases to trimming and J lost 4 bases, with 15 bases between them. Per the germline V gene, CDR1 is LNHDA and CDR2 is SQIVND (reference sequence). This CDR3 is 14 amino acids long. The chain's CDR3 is CASRPTGFATEAFF. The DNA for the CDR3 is TGTGCCAGTAGGCCCACAGGGTTCGCCACTGAAGCTTTCTTT.

For the CDR3, the DNA is TGTGCCAGCAGTTTAAGCGGATACAATCAGCCCCAGCATTTT. Its translation is CASSLSGYNQPQHF. The V call is TRBV27, the J call TRBJ1-5; the D is unclear. Per germline, CDR1 MNHEY and CDR2 SMNVEV (reference sequence). V lost 2 bases, J lost 3 bases, and 8 bases lay in between. The CDR3 extends over 14 amino acids.